This T cell receptor (beta chain) was recovered during a study of T cell responses to AZD1222 COVID-19 vaccine. Study results and limitations: Donors were mostly white British, more females; clonal diversity possibly underestimated.

Between the trimmed V and J ends, which lost 1 base and 3 bases, there was a span of 4 bases. CDR3 length equals 12 residues. Germline lookup yields CDR1 MNHNS and CDR2 SASEGT. A note on this clone: Its antigen remains unidentified.

Only in-frame clones appear in the TCRdb table, and some are missing; sequencing was by immunoSEQ multiplex PCR. The sample shows about 120,000 clones, more than 85% of them seen only once. The TCR sequence derives from an adult in good health. This chain links TRBV6-1 with TRBJ2-7; no reliable D call. The sequencing here drew on peripheral blood, taken on day 0 of AZD1222 vaccination. The CDR3 spells CASSEGVYEQYF. CDR3 sequence (DNA): TGTGCCAGCAGTGAAGGAGTCTACGAGCAGTACTTC.